Shown below are 17 T cell receptor beta chains from a single sample sequenced in a study of CD8 T cells in ankylosing spondylitis. TCRdb redid the calling of the 5' RACE reads with MiXCR, one entry per CDR3 protein. The sample yields about 310,000 distinct CDR3 sequences, less than 25% seen once. Sequenced: blood, either unsorted or a sorted T cell fraction (not recorded which). All receptors derive from a female donor with ankylosing spondylitis or in good health (not recorded which).

V usage is TRBV20-1 and J usage is TRBJ2-5; D not resolved. CDR1 and CDR2 (germline): DFQATT, SNEGSKA (reference sequence). V shed 0 bases and J shed 7 bases, with 9 bases lying between them. CDR3 length: 12 residues. CDR3 protein: CSAREASMTQYF. In DNA form, the CDR3 reads TGCAGTGCTAGAGAGGCGAGTATGACCCAGTACTTC.

This clonotype was counted ten times or more. V is TRBV13 and J is TRBJ2-3; TRBD2 agrees at 10 bases. The CDR3 contains 15 residues. The V gene's germline CDR1 is PRHDT and CDR2 FYEKMQ (reference sequence). Trimming at V came to 5 bases and at J to 2 bases, leaving 4 bases not matched to a gene. This chain's CDR3 is CASSLGLAATDTQYF. CDR3 nucleotide sequence: TGTGCCAGCAGCCTTGGACTAGCGGCCACAGATACGCAGTATTTT. Full variable domain (missing parts from reference TRBV13 and TRBJ2-3): AAGVIQSPRHLIKEKRETATLKCYPIPRHDTVYWYQQGPGQDPQFLISFYEKMQSDKGSIPDRFSAQQFSDYHSELNMSSLELGDSALYFCASSLGLAATDTQYFGPGTRLTVL.

The chain employs TRBV7-2 and TRBJ2-1, with D possibly TRBD2 on 6 matching bases. Trimming shortened V by 0 bases and J by 6 bases, and 12 bases separated the two germline ends. Germline V CDR1 and CDR2: SGHTA, FQGNSA. CDR3 length equals 15 residues. The CDR3 here is CASSLAGGIFNEQFF. CDR3 nucleotides: TGTGCCAGCAGCTTAGCGGGAGGTATATTCAATGAGCAGTTCTTC.

This sequence joins TRBV20-1 and TRBJ2-5; maybe TRBD1 (6 bases). CDR1 and CDR2 (germline): DFQATT, SNEGSKA (reference sequence). The CDR3 runs to 11 residues. V lost 5 bases and J 5 bases, leaving 9 bases between the germline ends. The CDR3 here is CSAERGETQYF. For the CDR3, the DNA is TGCAGTGCTGAGAGGGGGGAGACCCAGTACTTC.

CDR3 sequence: CASSRRGDSPTRNEQFF. CDR3 DNA: TGTGCCAGCAGCCGGCGGGGGGACTCCCCTACAAGGAATGAGCAGTTCTTC. The V gene is TRBV12-3 or TRBV12-4, the J gene TRBJ2-1, with TRBD2 matching 8 bases. The CDR3 runs to 17 residues. V lost 6 bases and J lost 7; bases outside the gene matches: 17.

DNA for the CDR3: TGCGCCAGCAGCCAAGATACGGCGGGTGGAAGCACAGATACGCAGTATTTT. It encodes CASSQDTAGGSTDTQYF. V is TRBV4-3 and J is TRBJ2-3; perhaps TRBD2 as D (5 bases). Germline V gives CDR1 LGHNA, CDR2 YSLEER. Deletions cut 0 bases from V and 0 bases from J, with 13 bases between. The CDR3 runs 17 residues.

The chain recombines TRBV6-2 or TRBV6-3 with TRBJ2-1; 9 positions match TRBD2. The CDR3 runs to 18 residues. Unmatched junction bases numbered 12, after V lost 2 bases and J lost 4 bases. Germline CDR1 is MNHEY and CDR2 is SVGEGT. CDR3 in amino acids: CASSYKVAGAITYNEQFF. The CDR3 DNA sequence: TGTGCCAGCAGTTACAAGGTAGCGGGAGCAATAACTTACAATGAGCAGTTCTTC.

This clonotype was recorded a few times. The V call is TRBV5-1, the J call TRBJ2-5; D is unresolved. There are 16 residues in the CDR3. The V gene lost 3 bases and the J gene lost 3 bases, with 18 bases spanning the gap. Germline V gives CDR1 SGHRS, CDR2 YFSETQ. This chain's CDR3 is CASSSPTAPEKETQYF. CDR3 nucleotide sequence: TGCGCCAGCAGCTCCCCTACCGCACCGGAAAAAGAGACCCAGTACTTC.

J is TRBJ2-5 and V is TRBV20-1, with D perhaps matching TRBD1 or TRBD2 (5 bases each). This CDR3 region has 16 residues. Germline V lookup: CDR1 DFQATT, CDR2 SNEGSKA (reference sequence). The V gene lost 3 bases and the J gene lost 5 bases, with 22 bases spanning the gap. The CDR3 reads CSAREVVGRPGETQYF. CDR3 nucleotide sequence: TGCAGTGCTAGGGAGGTGGTGGGGCGACCCGGGGAGACCCAGTACTTC.

This clonotype turned up a few times. V is TRBV12-3 or TRBV12-4 and J is TRBJ2-7; D is perhaps TRBD2 (5 bases). Trimming took off 7 bases at V and 4 bases at J, with 17 bases between the two ends. The CDR3 spans 14 residues. In nucleotides, the CDR3 is TGTGCCAGCAAGGTGGGAGCTCCTGGGTACGAGCAGTACTTC. As protein: CASKVGAPGYEQYF.

This clonotype was detected a few times. This chain joins TRBV7-2 and TRBJ2-4; 7 bases agree with TRBD2. The germline CDR1 and CDR2 sequences are SGHTA and FQGNSA. The CDR3 has 14 residues. Trimming removed 1 base from V and 4 bases from J; junction bases left unmatched: 1. The CDR3 sequence: CASSLGREKNIQYF. The CDR3 region has the DNA TGTGCCAGCAGCTTAGGGCGGGAGAAAAACATTCAGTACTTC.

This clonotype was seen a few times. J is TRBJ1-1 and V is TRBV29-1; 8 bases match TRBD1. CDR3 length: 13 amino acids. Losses at the gene ends were 7 bases for V and 4 bases for J; bases not matched to a gene: 8. Germline V gene data show CDR1 as SQVTM and CDR2 as ANQGSEA. The CDR3 here is CSARQGLGTEAFF. The CDR3, as DNA: TGCAGCGCCCGACAGGGGCTGGGCACTGAAGCTTTCTTT.

This chain uses TRBV6-5 with TRBJ2-6, with D hard to call. Trimming stripped 0 bases from V and 3 bases from J, with 6 bases between. The CDR3 has 15 residues. Germline assignment: CDR1 MNHEY and CDR2 SVGAGI. The CDR3 spells CASSYSLGGANVLTF. In DNA form, the CDR3 reads TGTGCCAGCAGTTACTCATTGGGTGGGGCCAACGTCCTGACTTTC.

This clonotype was recorded a few times. The chain employs TRBV6-4 and TRBJ1-5; D unresolved. The V end lost 7 bases, the J end lost 4 bases, and 2 bases lay between the germline ends. Germline V CDR1 and CDR2: MRHNA, SNTAGT. This CDR3 is 10 amino acids long. The CDR3 here is CASTNQPQHF. CDR3 coding DNA: TGTGCCAGCACGAATCAGCCCCAGCATTTT.

The chain employs TRBV7-2 and TRBJ2-5, with TRBD2 as a possible D gene (7 bases). Germline lookup yields CDR1 SGHTA and CDR2 FQGNSA. This CDR3 contains 17 residues. The V end lost 2 bases, the J end lost 1 base, and 17 bases lay between the germline ends. CDR3 nucleotides: TGTGCCAGCAGCTTAACGGCGAGGGGGGGATTCCAAGAGACCCAGTACTTC. Translation gives CASSLTARGGFQETQYF.

This clonotype was counted only a few times. V and J are TRBV6-5 and TRBJ1-1; a weak D match, TRBD1 (5 bases). Looked up from germline, CDR1 is MNHEY and CDR2 is SVGAGI. V lost 5 bases, J lost 3 bases, and 10 bases lay in between. The CDR3 sequence is 13 residues long. The CDR3 nucleotides are TGTGCCAGCAGTAACGGGGGGTACACTGAAGCTTTCTTT. It codes for CASSNGGYTEAFF.

The chain carries TRBV20-1 and TRBJ2-3; 11 positions match TRBD2. Germline values: CDR1 DFQATT, CDR2 SNEGSKA (reference sequence). The CDR3 is 15 amino acids. J lost 2 bases, V lost 4 bases, and 5 bases had no gene match. The CDR3 sequence is CSAIIAGGLTDTQYF. Here the CDR3 DNA reads TGCAGTGCTATAATAGCGGGAGGGCTCACAGATACGCAGTATTTT.